Detailed here is one T cell receptor (beta chain). There are many counts of this clonotype. What this receptor recognizes is not known. One base away there is no much larger clone; base qualities are not given. The treatment or condition label, read with the paper, signifies: allogeneic hematopoietic cell transplantation with graft depleted of TCRalphabeta T cells and CD19 B cells. TCRalphabeta/CD19-depleted allogeneic hematopoietic cell grafts were given to the transplant recipients, all of whom were children. This sample was taken from a study of T-cell reconstitution after alpha-beta-depleted transplantation in children (dated by TCRdb to about 2016). Background for the entire study: T-cell immune reconstitution after TCRalphabeta/CD19-depleted allogeneic hematopoietic cell transplantation in children was quantitatively tracked in the study by means of TCR repertoire profiling.

What the work shows at the level of the full study, not this receptor alone: In some patients, the high TCRbeta diversity seen at day 60 was put down to recipient T cells and intrathymic progenitors that had survived conditioning. The apparently early alphabetaT-cell count recovery about two months after transplant was reportedly dependent on only several hundred rapidly expanded clones derived from non-depleted graft cells. Over subsequent months, a decline in hyperexpanded clone frequencies was noted, and after one year, T-cell counts and TCRbeta diversity were mostly ascribed to newly produced T cells.

The library was prepared using PCR. Sequencer: Illumina HiSeq 2500. TCR libraries were prepared with molecular barcoding, using unique molecular identifiers to normalize TCRbeta repertoire quantification. TCRdb took the public reads, trimmed them with fastp at Q25, ran MiXCR for clone calling and kept in-frame beta chains. Every distinct CDR3 protein forms one entry, paired with its most common genes and DNA. The sample table shows about 110,000 distinct CDR3 sequences, and approximately 6% are seen once. Roughly 23% of the sample lies in the top ten. CDR1 SGHRS and CDR2 YFSETQ were looked up in the germline V gene. V loses 3 bases, J loses 3 bases, and the germline ends lie 13 bases apart. The CDR3 goes from the cysteine to the phenylalanine over 14 residues. The read is trimmed to its CDR3 DNA, 42 bases read in frame from base 1.

The receptor's source is a male patient aged 2-10 years who had a stem cell transplant for acute lymphoblastic leukemia, so the T cells may come from the graft donor. Sequenced material: PBMCs, mostly from graft donor cells, taken 360 days after TCRalphabeta/CD19-depleted stem cell transplant. Recombination linked TRBV5-1 to TRBJ2-7, with the identity of the D gene unclear. The nucleotides read TGCGCCAGCAGCTCGGACGGGTTTCGCTACGAGCAGTACTTC. This translates into CASSSDGFRYEQYF. The full variable domain, completed from the reference TRBV5-1 and TRBJ2-7 proteins outside the CDR3, reads KAGVTQTPRYLIKTRGQQVTLSCSPISGHRSVSWYQQTPGQGLQFLFEYFSETQRNKGNFPGRFSGRQFSNSRSEMNVSTLELGDSALYLCASSSDGFRYEQYFGPGTRLTVT.